The clone carrying this T cell receptor beta chain was counted many times. From the 5' RACE reads, TCRdb called clonotypes with MiXCR, one entry per CDR3 protein. The sample records around 210,000 distinct CDR3 sequences, 8% to 9% being singletons. This specimen comes from a study of CD8 T cells in ankylosing spondylitis. The CDR3 has 14 residues. Germline CDR1 reads SNHLY; CDR2 reads FYNNEI. V lost 7 bases to trimming and J lost 0 bases, with 10 bases between them. The sequenced sample was blood, either unsorted or a sorted T cell fraction (not recorded which). The chain uses TRBV2 and TRBJ1-3; D not resolved. This clonotype was sampled from a female donor with ankylosing spondylitis or in good health (not recorded which). The CDR3 loop reads CASNPSASGNTIYF. CDR3 DNA: TGTGCCAGCAACCCCTCTGCCTCTGGAAACACCATATATTTT. The variable domain in full, with the rest retrieved from reference TRBV2 and TRBJ1-3, is EPEVTQTPSHQVTQMGQEVILRCVPISNHLYFYWYRQILGQKVEFLVSFYNNEISEKSEIFDDQFSVERPDGSNFTLKIRSTKLEDSAMYFCASNPSASGNTIYFGEGSWLTVV.